This T cell receptor beta chain is drawn from a study of a mutant IDH1 vaccine in newly diagnosed glioma. Study observations and caveats: Top-clonotype changes in peripheral T cells seemed unrelated to pseudoprogression.

A remark on this clone: The antigen is undetermined.

Measured with immunoSEQ multiplex PCR; TCRdb has only the in-frame clones, and not every one. The profile shows almost 25,000 clones, roughly 80% of them singletons. The sample's time point: week 47, end of study. Alongside topical imiquimod, each dose of vaccine comprised 300 ug of mutant IDH1 20-mer peptide. The source material was PBMCs, sampled from a glioma patient whose treatment included an IDH1 peptide vaccine. The sequence derives from a man in his forties or fifties with glioma. Some clones in this sample may be carry-over from other donors' samples.

The CDR3 DNA reads as TGCGCCAGCAGCTTGGGACTAGCGGGAGACCTCCTGAACACCGGGGAGCTGTTTTTT. This gives the protein CASSLGLAGDLLNTGELFF. The chain employs TRBV5-1 and TRBJ2-2; 12 nucleotides line up with TRBD2. Looked up from germline, CDR1 is SGHRS and CDR2 is YFSETQ. The CDR3 extends over 19 amino acids. V trimming: 0 bases; J trimming: 1 base; junction bases outside the gene matches: 7.